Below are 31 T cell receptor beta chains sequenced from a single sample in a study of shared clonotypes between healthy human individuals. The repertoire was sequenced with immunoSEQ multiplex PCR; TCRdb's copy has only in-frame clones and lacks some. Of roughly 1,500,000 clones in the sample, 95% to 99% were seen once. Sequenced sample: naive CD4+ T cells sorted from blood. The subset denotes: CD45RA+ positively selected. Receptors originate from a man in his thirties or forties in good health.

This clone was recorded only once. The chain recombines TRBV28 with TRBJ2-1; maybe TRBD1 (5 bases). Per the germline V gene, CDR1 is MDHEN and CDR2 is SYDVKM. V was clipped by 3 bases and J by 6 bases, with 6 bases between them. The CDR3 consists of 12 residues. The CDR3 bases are TGTGCCAGCAGTTTCCAGGGCAATGAGCAGTTCTTC. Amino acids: CASSFQGNEQFF.

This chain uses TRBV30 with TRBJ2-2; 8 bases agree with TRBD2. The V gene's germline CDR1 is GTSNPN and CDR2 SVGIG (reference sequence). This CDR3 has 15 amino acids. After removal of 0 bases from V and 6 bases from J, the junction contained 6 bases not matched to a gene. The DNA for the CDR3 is TGTGCCTGGAGTGTAGCGGGAGTCGTCCCCGGGGAGCTGTTTTTT. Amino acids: CAWSVAGVVPGELFF.

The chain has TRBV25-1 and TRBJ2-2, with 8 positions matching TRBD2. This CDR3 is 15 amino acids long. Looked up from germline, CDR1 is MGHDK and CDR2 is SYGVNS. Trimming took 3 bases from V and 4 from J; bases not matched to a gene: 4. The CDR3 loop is CASSDPGRATGELFF. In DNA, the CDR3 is TGTGCCAGCAGTGATCCCGGGAGGGCCACCGGGGAGCTGTTTTTT.

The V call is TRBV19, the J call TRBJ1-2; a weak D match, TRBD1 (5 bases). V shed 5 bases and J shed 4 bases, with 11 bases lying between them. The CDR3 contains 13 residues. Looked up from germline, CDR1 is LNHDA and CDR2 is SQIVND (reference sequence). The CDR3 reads CASSFDSFYGYTF. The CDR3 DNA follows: TGTGCCAGTAGTTTTGACAGCTTCTATGGCTACACCTTC.

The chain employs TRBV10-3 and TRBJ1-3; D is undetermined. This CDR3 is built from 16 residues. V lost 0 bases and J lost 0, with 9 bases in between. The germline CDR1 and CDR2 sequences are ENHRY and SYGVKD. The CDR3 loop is CAISESDLLSGNTIYF. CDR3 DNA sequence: TGTGCCATCAGTGAGTCTGACTTACTCTCTGGAAACACCATATATTTT.

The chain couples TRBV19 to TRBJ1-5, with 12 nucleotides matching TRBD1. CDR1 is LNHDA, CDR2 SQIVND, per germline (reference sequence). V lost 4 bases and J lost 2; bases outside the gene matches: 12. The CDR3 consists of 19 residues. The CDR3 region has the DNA TGTGCCAGTAGTACCCGTCGGGGACAGGGGGCGGGTGGCAATCAGCCCCAGCATTTT. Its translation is CASSTRRGQGAGGNQPQHF.

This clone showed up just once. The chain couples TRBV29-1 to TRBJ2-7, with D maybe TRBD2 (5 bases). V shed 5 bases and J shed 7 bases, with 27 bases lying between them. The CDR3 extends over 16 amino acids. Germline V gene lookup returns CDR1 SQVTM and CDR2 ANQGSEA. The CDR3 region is CSVIPRPSGSAREQYF. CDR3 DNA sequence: TGCAGCGTTATCCCCCGGCCCAGCGGATCTGCTAGGGAGCAGTACTTC.

The CDR3 protein is CASSLGDRVTGELFF. Here the CDR3 DNA reads TGCGCCAGCAGCTTGGGGGACAGGGTAACCGGGGAGCTGTTTTTT. The chain uses TRBV5-1 and TRBJ2-2, with TRBD1 matching 9 bases. Per the germline V gene, CDR1 is SGHRS and CDR2 is YFSETQ. This CDR3 comprises 15 residues. The junction had 2 bases not matched to a gene; V was cut back by 0 bases and J by 5 bases.

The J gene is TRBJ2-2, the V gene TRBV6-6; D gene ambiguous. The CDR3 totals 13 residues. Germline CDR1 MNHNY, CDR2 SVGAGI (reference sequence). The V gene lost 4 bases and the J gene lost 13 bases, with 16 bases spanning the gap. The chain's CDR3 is CASSFRLLELLFF. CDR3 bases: TGTGCCAGCAGTTTCCGGCTCTTAGAACTGCTGTTTTTT.

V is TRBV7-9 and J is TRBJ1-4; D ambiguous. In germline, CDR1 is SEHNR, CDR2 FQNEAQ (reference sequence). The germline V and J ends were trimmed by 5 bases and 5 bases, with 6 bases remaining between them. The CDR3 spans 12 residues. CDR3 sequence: CASSRPNEKLFF. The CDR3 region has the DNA TGTGCCAGCAGCCGTCCCAATGAAAAACTGTTTTTT.

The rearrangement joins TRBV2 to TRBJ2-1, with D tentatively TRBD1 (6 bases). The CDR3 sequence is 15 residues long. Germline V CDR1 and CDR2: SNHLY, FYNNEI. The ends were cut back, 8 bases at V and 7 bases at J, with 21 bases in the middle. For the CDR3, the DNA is TGTGCCAGCGCCTCGACGCCAGGGGTTTTGAATGAGCAGTTCTTC. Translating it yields CASASTPGVLNEQFF.

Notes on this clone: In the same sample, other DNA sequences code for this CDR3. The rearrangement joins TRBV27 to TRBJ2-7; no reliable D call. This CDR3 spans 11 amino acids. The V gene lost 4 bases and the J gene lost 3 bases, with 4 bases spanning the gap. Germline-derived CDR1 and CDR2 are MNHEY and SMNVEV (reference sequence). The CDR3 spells CASSSIYEQYF. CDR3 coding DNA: TGTGCCAGCAGTTCCATCTACGAGCAGTACTTC.

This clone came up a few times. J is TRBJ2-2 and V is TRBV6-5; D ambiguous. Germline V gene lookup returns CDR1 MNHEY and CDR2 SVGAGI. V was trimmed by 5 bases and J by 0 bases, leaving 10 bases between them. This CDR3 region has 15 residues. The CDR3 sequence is CASSPILSNTGELFF. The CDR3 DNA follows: TGTGCCAGCAGTCCTATACTATCGAACACCGGGGAGCTGTTTTTT.

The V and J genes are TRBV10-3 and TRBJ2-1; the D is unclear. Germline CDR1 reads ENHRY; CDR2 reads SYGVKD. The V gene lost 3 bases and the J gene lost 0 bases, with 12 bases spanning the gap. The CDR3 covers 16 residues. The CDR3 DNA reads TGTGCCATCAGTGACGGGCTGCCCAGCTCCTACAATGAGCAGTTCTTC. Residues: CAISDGLPSSYNEQFF.

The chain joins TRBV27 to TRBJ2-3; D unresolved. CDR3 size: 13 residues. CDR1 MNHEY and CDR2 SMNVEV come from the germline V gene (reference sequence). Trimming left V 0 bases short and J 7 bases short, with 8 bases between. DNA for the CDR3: TGTGCCAGCAGTTTATCCCCGAGGAATACGCAGTATTTT. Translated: CASSLSPRNTQYF.

In DNA form, the CDR3 reads TGTGCCAGCAGCTTAGGGACGGCCCTGAACACCGGGGAGCTGTTTTTT. Its protein product is CASSLGTALNTGELFF. V gene TRBV11-2 combines with J gene TRBJ2-2; D remains ambiguous. The V end was cut by 1 base, the J end by 1 base, with 10 bases between. CDR1 and CDR2 from the germline V gene are SGHAT and FQNNGV. CDR3 size: 16 residues.

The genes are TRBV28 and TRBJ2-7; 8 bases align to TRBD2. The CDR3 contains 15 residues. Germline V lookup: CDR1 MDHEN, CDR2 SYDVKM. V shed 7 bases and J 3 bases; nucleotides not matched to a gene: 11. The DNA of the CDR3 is TGTGCCAGCATACTTCGGACTAGCAGTTACTACGAGCAGTACTTC. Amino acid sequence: CASILRTSSYYEQYF.

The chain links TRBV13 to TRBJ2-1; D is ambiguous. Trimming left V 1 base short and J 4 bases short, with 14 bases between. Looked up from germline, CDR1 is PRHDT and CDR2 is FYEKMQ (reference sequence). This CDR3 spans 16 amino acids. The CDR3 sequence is CASSLEVAINYNEQFF. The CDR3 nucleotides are TGTGCCAGCAGCTTAGAGGTGGCCATTAATTACAATGAGCAGTTCTTC.

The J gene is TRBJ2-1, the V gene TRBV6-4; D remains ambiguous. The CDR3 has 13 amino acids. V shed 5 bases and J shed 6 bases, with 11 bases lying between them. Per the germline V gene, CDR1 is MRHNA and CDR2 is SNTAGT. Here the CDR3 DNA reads TGTGCCAGCAGTATTCGCCCTTCCAATGAGCAGTTCTTC. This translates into CASSIRPSNEQFF.

The CDR3, as DNA: TGTGCCAGCAGCCGCGACGGGATGGAGCAGTACTTC. Amino acid sequence: CASSRDGMEQYF. This chain uses TRBV7-9 with TRBJ2-7; D is perhaps TRBD2 (5 bases). The CDR3 totals 12 residues. The V end lost 5 bases, the J end lost 7 bases, and 12 bases lay between the germline ends. Germline lookup yields CDR1 SEHNR and CDR2 FQNEAQ (reference sequence).

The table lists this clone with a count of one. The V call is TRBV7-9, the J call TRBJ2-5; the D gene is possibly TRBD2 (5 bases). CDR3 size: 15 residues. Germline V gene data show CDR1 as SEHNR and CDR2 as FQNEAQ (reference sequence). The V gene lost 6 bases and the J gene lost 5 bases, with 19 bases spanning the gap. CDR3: CASSIGLPAAETQYF. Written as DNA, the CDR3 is TGTGCCAGCAGTATTGGACTTCCGGCGGCGGAGACCCAGTACTTC.

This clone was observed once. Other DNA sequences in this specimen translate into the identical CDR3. CDR3 DNA: TGTGCCAGCAGCTTAGGACGGTACCAAGAGACCCAGTACTTC. Protein: CASSLGRYQETQYF. The chain employs TRBV7-9 and TRBJ2-5; D is ambiguous. The CDR3 runs 14 residues. Trimming removed 1 base at V and 0 bases at J, with 6 bases between. Germline V gene sequence: CDR1 SEHNR, CDR2 FQNEAQ (reference sequence).

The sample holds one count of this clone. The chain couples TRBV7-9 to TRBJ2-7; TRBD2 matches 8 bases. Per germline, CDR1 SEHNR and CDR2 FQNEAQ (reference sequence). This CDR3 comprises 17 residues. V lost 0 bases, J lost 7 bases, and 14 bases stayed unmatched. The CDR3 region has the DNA TGTGCCAGCAGCTTAGCGAACGCCGGGACTAGAGTTAGGGAGCAGTACTTC. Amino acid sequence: CASSLANAGTRVREQYF.

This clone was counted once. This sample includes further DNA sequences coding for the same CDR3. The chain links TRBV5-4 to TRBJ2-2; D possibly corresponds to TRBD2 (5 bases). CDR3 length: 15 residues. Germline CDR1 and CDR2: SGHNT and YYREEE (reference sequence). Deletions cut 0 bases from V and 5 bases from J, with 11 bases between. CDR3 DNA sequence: TGTGCCAGCAGCTTGGCACGGGGTGGGACCGGGGAGCTGTTTTTT. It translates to CASSLARGGTGELFF. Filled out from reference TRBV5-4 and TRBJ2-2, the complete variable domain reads ETGVTQSPTHLIKTRGQQVTLRCSSQSGHNTVSWYQQALGQGPQFIFQYYREEENGRGNFPPRFSGLQFPNYSSELNVNALELDDSALYLCASSLARGGTGELFFGEGSRLTVL.

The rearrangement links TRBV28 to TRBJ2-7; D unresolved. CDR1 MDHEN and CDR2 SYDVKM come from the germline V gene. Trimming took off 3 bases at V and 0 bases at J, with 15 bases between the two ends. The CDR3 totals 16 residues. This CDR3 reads CASSFSWTLSSYEQYF. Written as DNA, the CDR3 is TGTGCCAGCAGTTTTTCTTGGACGTTAAGCTCCTACGAGCAGTACTTC.

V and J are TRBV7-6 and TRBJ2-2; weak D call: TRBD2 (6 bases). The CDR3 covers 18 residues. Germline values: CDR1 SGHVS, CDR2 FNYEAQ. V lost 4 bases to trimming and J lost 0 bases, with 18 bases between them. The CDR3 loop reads CASSSHGAGKANTGELFF. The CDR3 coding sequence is TGTGCCAGCAGCTCACATGGGGCGGGGAAAGCGAACACCGGGGAGCTGTTTTTT.

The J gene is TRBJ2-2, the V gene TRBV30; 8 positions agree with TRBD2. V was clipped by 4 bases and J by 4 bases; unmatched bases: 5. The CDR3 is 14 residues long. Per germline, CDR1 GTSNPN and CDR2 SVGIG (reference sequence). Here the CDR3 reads CAWNGGRRTGELFF. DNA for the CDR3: TGTGCCTGGAATGGCGGGAGGCGCACCGGGGAGCTGTTTTTT.

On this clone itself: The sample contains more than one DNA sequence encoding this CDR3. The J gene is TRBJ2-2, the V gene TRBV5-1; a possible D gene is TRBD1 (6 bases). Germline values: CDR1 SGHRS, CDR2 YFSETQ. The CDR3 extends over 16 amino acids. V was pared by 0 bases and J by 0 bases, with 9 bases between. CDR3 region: CASSLVQGANTGELFF. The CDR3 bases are TGCGCCAGCAGCTTGGTACAGGGCGCGAACACCGGGGAGCTGTTTTTT.

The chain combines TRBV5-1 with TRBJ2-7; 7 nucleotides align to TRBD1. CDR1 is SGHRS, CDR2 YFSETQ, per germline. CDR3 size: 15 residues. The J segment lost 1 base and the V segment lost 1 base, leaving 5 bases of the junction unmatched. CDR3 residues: CASSLWTGKSYEQYF. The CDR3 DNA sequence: TGCGCCAGCAGCTTGTGGACAGGAAAATCCTACGAGCAGTACTTC.

DNA of the CDR3: TGTGCCAGCAGCTTAGGTCGCCGAACAGATACGCAGTATTTT. The encoded protein is CASSLGRRTDTQYF. V gene TRBV7-2 combines with J gene TRBJ2-3; unclear D gene. V was clipped by 1 base and J by 3 bases, with 8 bases between them. Germline V CDR1 and CDR2: SGHTA, FQGNSA. CDR3 length: 14 amino acids.

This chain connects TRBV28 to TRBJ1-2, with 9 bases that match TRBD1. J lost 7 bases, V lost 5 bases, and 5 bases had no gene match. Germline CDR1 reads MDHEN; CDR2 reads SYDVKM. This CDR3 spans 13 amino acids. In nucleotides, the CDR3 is TGTGCCAGCAGTAACAACAGGGGGCGTGGCTACACCTTC. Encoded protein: CASSNNRGRGYTF.